The 25 T cell receptor beta chains given below trace back to one sample, sequenced in a study of CD8+ T cells in alopecia areata. Sequencing used cDNA as its template, made by extracting RNA and reverse transcribing it. The method was immunoSEQ multiplex PCR; TCRdb's version includes in-frame clones alone and lacks a portion of them. The data contain fewer than 110,000 clones, approximately 52% of them seen just once; the ten biggest clones take up around 8.8%. Input material: CD4+ T cells sorted from blood. These receptor sequences come from a human donor in good health.

The genes are TRBV7-2 and TRBJ2-3; 7 bases align to TRBD1. V dropped 5 bases and J dropped 5; count of bases not matched to a gene: 16. In germline, CDR1 is SGHTA, CDR2 FQGNSA. The CDR3 runs to 17 residues. The CDR3 DNA follows: TGTGCCAGCAGCCCGGTGGGTGAGGGGGCATTGGGAGATACGCAGTATTTT. As protein: CASSPVGEGALGDTQYF.

J is TRBJ2-7 and V is TRBV30; TRBD1 might be the D (6 bases). Trimming took 1 base from V and 7 from J, leaving 20 bases between them. Germline-derived CDR1 and CDR2 are GTSNPN and SVGIG (reference sequence). The CDR3 covers 15 residues. This CDR3 is CAWSGGHVTGEEQYF. CDR3 in DNA: TGTGCCTGGAGTGGGGGACATGTTACGGGCGAAGAGCAGTACTTC.

In its sample, this clone was seen a few times. The chain has TRBV7-2 and TRBJ1-2; D gene unclear. V was shortened by 7 bases and J by 4 bases, with 13 bases between the two germline ends. Germline CDR1 and CDR2: SGHTA and FQGNSA. The CDR3 has 13 residues. The CDR3 nucleotides are TGTGCCAGCACCTTTGCCCCTAGCTATGGCTACACCTTC. Protein sequence: CASTFAPSYGYTF. The whole variable domain, filled in from reference TRBV7-2 and TRBJ1-2, reads GAGVSQSPSNKVTEKGKDVELRCDPISGHTALYWYRQSLGQGLEFLIYFQGNSAPDKSGLPSDRFSAERTGGSVSTLTIQRTQQEDSAVYLCASTFAPSYGYTFGSGTRLTVV.

Only a few counts were recorded for this clone. The chain carries TRBV10-3 and TRBJ2-4; D is perhaps TRBD1 (5 bases). The CDR3 has 13 amino acids. V was clipped by 4 bases and J by 4 bases, with 8 bases between them. The germline V gene encodes CDR1 ENHRY and CDR2 SYGVKD. DNA for the CDR3: TGTGCCATCAGTGGACGACAGAAAAACATTCAGTACTTC. Its protein product is CAISGRQKNIQYF.

The rearrangement uses TRBV5-1 and TRBJ2-3; D may be TRBD1 (6 bases). Trimming took 4 bases from V and 4 from J, leaving 16 bases between them. Germline CDR1 SGHRS, CDR2 YFSETQ. This CDR3 has 15 amino acids. The CDR3 bases are TGCGCCAGCAGCCGTGGGGACATCGGGGCAGATACGCAGTATTTT. It yields the protein CASSRGDIGADTQYF.

The rearrangement links TRBV30 to TRBJ1-5, with D possibly matching TRBD1 (5 bases). This CDR3 is 13 amino acids long. Trimming took 3 bases from V and 3 from J, leaving 9 bases between them. Germline values: CDR1 GTSNPN, CDR2 SVGIG (reference sequence). CDR3 protein: CAWSSTVNQPQHF. In DNA, the CDR3 is TGTGCCTGGAGCTCGACAGTCAATCAGCCCCAGCATTTT.

The chain links TRBV28 to TRBJ1-6, with 7 bases lining up with TRBD1. Trimming at V came to 7 bases and at J to 9 bases, leaving 9 bases not matched to a gene. The CDR3 is made up of 14 amino acids. CDR1 MDHEN and CDR2 SYDVKM come from the germline V gene. CDR3 loop: CASISGGTGSPLHF. DNA for the CDR3: TGTGCCAGCATATCAGGGGGGACTGGTTCACCCCTCCACTTT.

This clone was detected only a few times. The chain joins TRBV29-1 to TRBJ1-5; no reliable D call. CDR1 is SQVTM, CDR2 ANQGSEA, per germline. The CDR3 is 12 amino acids. V was shortened by 6 bases and J by 12 bases, with 18 bases between the two germline ends. The CDR3 DNA is TGCAGCGTCACGACGGACGGTCGGGTCCAGCATTTT. The encoded protein is CSVTTDGRVQHF.

V gene TRBV27 combines with J gene TRBJ2-6; no clear D. Germline V gene sequence: CDR1 MNHEY, CDR2 SMNVEV (reference sequence). V was trimmed by 3 bases and J by 0 bases, leaving 6 bases between them. The CDR3 length is 15 residues. The CDR3 loop is CASSFLNSGANVLTF. In DNA, the CDR3 is TGTGCCAGCAGTTTCCTAAACTCTGGGGCCAACGTCCTGACTTTC.

This clone was counted once. V is TRBV10-2 and J is TRBJ1-2; D gene unclear. V dropped 8 bases and J dropped 8 bases, with 21 bases sitting between them. This CDR3 has 14 residues. Germline lookup yields CDR1 WSHSY and CDR2 SAAADI. The CDR3 region is CASGRTGGLGGYTF. The CDR3 DNA follows: TGCGCCAGCGGCCGGACCGGCGGGTTAGGAGGCTACACCTTC.

In this sample, this clone turned up many times. This chain's CDR3 is CASSRGQGAGTGELFF. The CDR3 bases are TGTGCCAGTAGTCGGGGACAGGGGGCCGGCACCGGGGAGCTGTTTTTT. The chain has TRBV19 and TRBJ2-2, with 12 bases fitting TRBD1. The CDR3 spans 16 residues. V lost 5 bases to trimming and J lost 4 bases; unmatched junction nucleotides: 5. Germline V gene lookup returns CDR1 LNHDA and CDR2 SQIVND (reference sequence).

The V gene is TRBV30, the J gene TRBJ2-3; maybe TRBD2 (7 bases). Trimming stripped 0 bases from V and 4 bases from J, with 20 bases between. The CDR3 is made up of 17 amino acids. Germline CDR1 is GTSNPN and CDR2 is SVGIG (reference sequence). This chain's CDR3 is CAWSVTMWGGPADTQYF. In nucleotides, the CDR3 is TGTGCCTGGAGTGTAACAATGTGGGGGGGCCCCGCAGATACGCAGTATTTT.

The chain has TRBV28 and TRBJ1-2, with D possibly being TRBD1 (5 bases). The CDR3 has 16 residues. V was clipped by 10 bases and J by 2 bases, with 23 bases between them. Germline CDR1 is MDHEN and CDR2 is SYDVKM. CDR3 in amino acids: CAITAGGGGINYGYTF. The CDR3 nucleotides are TGTGCCATCACCGCCGGGGGTGGGGGAATCAACTATGGCTACACCTTC.

The chain recombines TRBV18 with TRBJ2-1; 8 nucleotides align to TRBD1. V dropped 2 bases and J dropped 5; count of bases not matched to a gene: 5. Germline CDR1 KGHSH, CDR2 LQKENI. CDR3 length: 15 residues. CDR3 DNA: TGTGCCAGCTCACCATGGCAGGGGGCTGACAATGAGCAGTTCTTC. The encoded protein is CASSPWQGADNEQFF.

The J gene is TRBJ2-1, the V gene TRBV14; unclear D gene. There are 12 residues in the CDR3. Germline loops: CDR1 SGHDN, CDR2 FVKESK. V shed 5 bases and J shed 4 bases, with 6 bases lying between them. The CDR3 nucleotides are TGTGCCAGCAGCTCCCGATACAATGAGCAGTTCTTC. Translation: CASSSRYNEQFF.

Only a few counts were recorded for this clone. The J gene is TRBJ1-3, the V gene TRBV7-2; D might be TRBD1 (5 bases). Germline CDR1 reads SGHTA; CDR2 reads FQGNSA. V lost 8 bases, J lost 0 bases, and 14 bases lay in between. This CDR3 is 15 amino acids long. CDR3 DNA: TGTGCCAGCGCTAGAGGGGATCGCTCTGGAAACACCATATATTTT. Its translation: CASARGDRSGNTIYF.

The genes are TRBV5-1 and TRBJ2-7, with D maybe TRBD1 (6 bases). CDR1 SGHRS and CDR2 YFSETQ come from the germline V gene. There are 14 residues in the CDR3. V lost 4 bases and J 1 base, leaving 12 bases between the germline ends. The CDR3 reads CASSQDSTSYEQYF. The DNA for the CDR3 is TGCGCCAGCAGCCAGGACAGCACATCCTACGAGCAGTACTTC.

The V call is TRBV2, the J call TRBJ1-1, with TRBD1 as a possible D gene (6 bases). Trimming took off 7 bases at V and 4 bases at J, with 16 bases between the two ends. The CDR3 has 14 residues. Germline-derived CDR1 and CDR2 are SNHLY and FYNNEI. CDR3 nucleotide sequence: TGTGCCAGCACTCTTACAGGGCTTTCCACTGAAGCTTTCTTT. Translating it yields CASTLTGLSTEAFF. The variable domain in full, with the rest retrieved from reference TRBV2 and TRBJ1-1, is EPEVTQTPSHQVTQMGQEVILRCVPISNHLYFYWYRQILGQKVEFLVSFYNNEISEKSEIFDDQFSVERPDGSNFTLKIRSTKLEDSAMYFCASTLTGLSTEAFFGQGTRLTVV.

This rearrangement joins TRBV4-1 to TRBJ1-1, with D unclear. Germline CDR1 reads MGHRA; CDR2 reads YSYEKL. This CDR3 has 16 amino acids. Trimming took 0 bases from V and 0 from J, leaving 11 bases between them. The CDR3 sequence: CASSQDKGFMNTEAFF. CDR3 bases: TGCGCCAGCAGCCAAGATAAGGGTTTCATGAACACTGAAGCTTTCTTT.

The rearrangement links TRBV15 to TRBJ2-5, with D perhaps TRBD1 (6 bases). Germline CDR1 and CDR2: LNHNV and YYDKDF (reference sequence). The CDR3 consists of 15 residues. V was trimmed by 5 bases and J by 4 bases, leaving 17 bases between them. CDR3 DNA: TGTGCCACCAGCCGCGATGGGGGCCCGGGAGAGACCCAGTACTTC. Translation: CATSRDGGPGETQYF.

This clone was recorded a few times. V and J are TRBV30 and TRBJ1-6; unclear D gene. Trimming took 2 bases from V and 5 from J, leaving 13 bases between them. Per germline, CDR1 GTSNPN and CDR2 SVGIG (reference sequence). The CDR3 consists of 15 residues. This chain's CDR3 is CAWSLTGSNNSPLHF. In DNA, the CDR3 is TGTGCCTGGAGTCTCACCGGGTCAAATAATTCACCCCTCCACTTT.

The genes are TRBV4-1 and TRBJ2-5, with 10 bases matching TRBD1. Germline V gives CDR1 MGHRA, CDR2 YSYEKL. CDR3 length equals 13 residues. V shed 3 bases and J 9 bases; nucleotides not matched to a gene: 4. In nucleotides, the CDR3 is TGCGCCAGCAGCCAGGGACAGGGGACGGCCCAGTACTTC. Protein: CASSQGQGTAQYF.

The chain links TRBV28 to TRBJ1-6, with D tentatively TRBD1 (5 bases). Germline CDR1 reads MDHEN; CDR2 reads SYDVKM. The CDR3 runs 12 residues. The V end was cut by 9 bases, the J end by 7 bases, with 10 bases between. The CDR3 is CASWGGNSPLHF. In DNA form, the CDR3 reads TGTGCCAGTTGGGGGGGAAATTCACCCCTCCACTTT.

This chain uses TRBV19 with TRBJ1-2, with D uncertain. Between the trimmed V and J ends, which lost 6 bases and 8 bases, there was a span of 13 bases. This CDR3 contains 12 residues. Germline V gene data show CDR1 as LNHDA and CDR2 as SQIVND (reference sequence). DNA of the CDR3: TGTGCCAGTAGATCTGTTGACGTAGGCTACACCTTC. Translation: CASRSVDVGYTF.

This clone has only a few counts. The V gene is TRBV28, the J gene TRBJ1-4; perhaps TRBD1 as D (6 bases). V was pared by 5 bases and J by 6 bases, with 13 bases between. This CDR3 has 14 amino acids. Germline CDR1 and CDR2: MDHEN and SYDVKM. CDR3 in DNA: TGTGCCAGCAGTCAACTGGACAGAGATGAAAAACTGTTTTTT. Translating it yields CASSQLDRDEKLFF.